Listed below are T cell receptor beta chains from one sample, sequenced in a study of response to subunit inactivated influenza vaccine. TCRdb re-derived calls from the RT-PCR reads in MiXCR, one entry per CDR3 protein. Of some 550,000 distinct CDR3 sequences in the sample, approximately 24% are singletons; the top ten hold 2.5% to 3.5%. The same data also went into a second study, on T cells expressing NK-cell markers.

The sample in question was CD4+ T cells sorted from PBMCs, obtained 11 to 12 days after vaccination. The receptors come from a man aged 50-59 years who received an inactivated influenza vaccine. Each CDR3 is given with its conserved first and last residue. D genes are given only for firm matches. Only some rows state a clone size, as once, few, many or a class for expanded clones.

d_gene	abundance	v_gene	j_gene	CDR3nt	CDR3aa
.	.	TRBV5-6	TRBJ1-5	TGTGCCAGCAGCTTGTGGGGGCGATCCGTCAATCAGCCCCAGCATTTT	CASSLWGRSVNQPQHF
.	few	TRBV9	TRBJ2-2	TGTGCCAGCAGACTTAACAGGAACACCGGGGAGCTGTTTTTT	CASRLNRNTGELFF
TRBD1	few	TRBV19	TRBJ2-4	TGTGCCAGTAGTAGACGGAGGAATGAGGGGGCTTTCAAAAACATTCAGTACTTC	CASSRRRNEGAFKNIQYF
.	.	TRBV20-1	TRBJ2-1	TGCAGTGCTACCCCAGGGTTCAATGAGCAGTTCTTC	CSATPGFNEQFF
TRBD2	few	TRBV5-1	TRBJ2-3	TGCGCCAGCAGCTTGGGACTAGCGGAGAACACAGATACGCAGTATTTT	CASSLGLAENTDTQYF
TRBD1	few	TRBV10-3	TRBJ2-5	TGTGCCATCAATCAGGACAGGGGCCCTTATGGACCCCAGTACTTC	CAINQDRGPYGPQYF
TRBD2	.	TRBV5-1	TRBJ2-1	TGCGCCAGCAGCTGGGGGCCGGCGGGGGGGCCCAATGAGCAGTTCTTC	CASSWGPAGGPNEQFF
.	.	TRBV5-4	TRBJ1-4	TGTGCCAGCAGCCTGGCGGTTAGGGATGAAAAACTGTTTTTT	CASSLAVRDEKLFF
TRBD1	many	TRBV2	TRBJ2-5	TGTGCCAGCAGTGAACCCGTCCAGGGGGCGAGAGAGACCCAGTACTTC	CASSEPVQGARETQYF
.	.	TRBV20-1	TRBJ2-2	TGCAGTGCTACACACCCCGGGGAGCTGTTTTTT	CSATHPGELFF
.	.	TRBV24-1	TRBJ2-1	TGTGCCACCAGTGACCCCCGACCTGAGACGGCGGTGAGTTACAATGAGCAGTTCTTC	CATSDPRPETAVSYNEQFF
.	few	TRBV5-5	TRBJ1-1	TGTGCCAGCAGCTTGGCCCAGGGTTCGCCTGAAGCTTTCTTT	CASSLAQGSPEAFF
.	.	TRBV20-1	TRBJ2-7	TGCAGTGCTAGAGTAGGGGCAGACGAGCAGTACTTC	CSARVGADEQYF
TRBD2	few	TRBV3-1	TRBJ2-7	TGTGCCAGCAGCTTCCTGGCGGGAGGGGACGAGCAGTACTTC	CASSFLAGGDEQYF
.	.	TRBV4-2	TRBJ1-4	TGTGCCAGCAGCCCGCGACGATCCGAAAAACTGTTTTTT	CASSPRRSEKLFF
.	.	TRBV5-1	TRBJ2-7	TGCGCCAGCAGCTTGGGGTCAAGAGGCAGCATACTCTACGAGCAGTACTTC	CASSLGSRGSILYEQYF
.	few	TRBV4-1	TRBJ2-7	TGCGCCAGCAGCGTCCGGACAGACATCTACGAGCAGTACTTC	CASSVRTDIYEQYF
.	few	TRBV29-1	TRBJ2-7	TGCAGCGTTGAGAGAGGACACGACTCCTACGAGCAGTACTTC	CSVERGHDSYEQYF
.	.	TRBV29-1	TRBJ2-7	TGCAGCGTTGTGCAGGGACAAGGCTCCTACGAGCAGTACTTC	CSVVQGQGSYEQYF
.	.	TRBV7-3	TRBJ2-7	TGTGCCAGCAGCCCAGCCCCGGATTCCTACGAGCAGTACTTC	CASSPAPDSYEQYF
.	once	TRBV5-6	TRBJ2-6	TGTGCCAGCAGCTTGTCGGTCGCAGGGGGGATCTCTGGGGCCAACGTCCTGACTTTC	CASSLSVAGGISGANVLTF
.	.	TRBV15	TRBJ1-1	TGTGCCACCAGCAGAGACCCGGGACCGGGCACTGAAGCTTTCTTT	CATSRDPGPGTEAFF
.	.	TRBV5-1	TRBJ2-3	TGCGCCAGCAGCTTGACTCCGGCTAGCACAGATACGCAGTATTTT	CASSLTPASTDTQYF
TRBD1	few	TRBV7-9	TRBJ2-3	TGTGCCAGCAGCTTGGGACAGGGAACCGCAGATACGCAGTATTTT	CASSLGQGTADTQYF
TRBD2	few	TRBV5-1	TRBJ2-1	TGCGCCAGCAGCCCCCTTGCTGGGACTAGCGGGGGGGAGCAGTTCTTC	CASSPLAGTSGGEQFF
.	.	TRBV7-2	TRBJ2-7	TGTGCCAGCAGCTTAATCGCTGAGGCCCCCTACGAGCAGTACTTC	CASSLIAEAPYEQYF
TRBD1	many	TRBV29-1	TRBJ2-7	TGCAGCGGTCTGACAGGGGGCTCCGAGCAGTACTTC	CSGLTGGSEQYF
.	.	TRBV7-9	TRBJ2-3	TGTGCCAGCAGCTCTCTAACTACAGATACGCAGTATTTT	CASSSLTTDTQYF
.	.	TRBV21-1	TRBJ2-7	TGTGCCAGCAGCAAAGACTCCGGACAGCTTTACGAGCAGTACTTC	CASSKDSGQLYEQYF
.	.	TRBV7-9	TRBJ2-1	TGTGCCAGCTGCGTAGGCGGGACATACAATGAGCAGTTCTTC	CASCVGGTYNEQFF
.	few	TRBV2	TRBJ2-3	TGTGCCAGCAGTGAAAGAAATACGCAGTATTTT	CASSERNTQYF
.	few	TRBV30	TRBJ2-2	TGTGCCTGGAGGCCGACAGCGAACACCGGGGAGCTGTTTTTT	CAWRPTANTGELFF
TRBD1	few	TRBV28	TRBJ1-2	TGTGCCAGCAGTTTAGGGCAGGGGGGCTATGGCTACACCTTC	CASSLGQGGYGYTF